This TCR beta chain was identified in a study of response to subunit inactivated influenza vaccine. This clonotype appeared many times. What it binds is not known. Study findings and constraints: Only a handful of new T cells, the authors suggested, are recruited with each seasonal influenza vaccination.

MiXCR was run by TCRdb on the RT-PCR reads, yielding one entry per CDR3 protein. The data show hundreds of thousands of distinct CDR3 sequences, about 14% seen once. The CDR3 covers 13 residues. V lost 4 bases and J lost 0, with 4 bases in between. Germline V CDR1 and CDR2: SGHKS, YYEKEE (reference sequence). The TCR was taken from a man over 45 who received an inactivated influenza vaccine. This sequence joins TRBV5-5 and TRBJ1-4; D ambiguous. Sequencing was performed on PBMCs from blood, taken 14 to 15 days before vaccination. The CDR3 coding sequence is TGTGCCAGCAGCGGCACAACTAATGAAAAACTGTTTTTT. As protein: CASSGTTNEKLFF.